This T cell receptor (beta chain) was captured by sequencing in a study of T cell responses to AZD1222 COVID-19 vaccine. The CDR3 runs to 16 residues. Germline V lookup: CDR1 SGHRS, CDR2 YFSETQ. V trimming: 4 bases; J trimming: 5 bases; junction bases outside the gene matches: 9. Libraries were prepared by immunoSEQ multiplex PCR; TCRdb keeps only in-frame clonotypes and omits some of them. Here the sample spans 150,000 to 200,000 clones, 80% to 90% being singletons. The J gene is TRBJ2-2, the V gene TRBV5-1, with 9 bases fitting TRBD1. The sequence derives from an adult in good health. Sequences were derived from peripheral blood, sampled on day 0 of AZD1222 vaccination. Here the CDR3 DNA reads TGCGCCAGCAGCCCCGTCGGGGACAGGGTGACCGGGGAGCTGTTTTTT. Amino acid sequence: CASSPVGDRVTGELFF. The entire variable domain, with the rest obtained from reference TRBV5-1 and TRBJ2-2, is as follows: KAGVTQTPRYLIKTRGQQVTLSCSPISGHRSVSWYQQTPGQGLQFLFEYFSETQRNKGNFPGRFSGRQFSNSRSEMNVSTLELGDSALYLCASSPVGDRVTGELFFGEGSRLTVL.